The present TCR beta chain was sequenced within a study of T cell changes during pregnancy in multiple sclerosis. Generated by immunoSEQ multiplex PCR, the TCRdb table keeps only in-frame clones and is missing some. The table has about 15,000 clones, roughly 84% seen once. The CDR3 length is 17 residues. Germline-derived CDR1 and CDR2 are MDHEN and SYDVKM. V lost 7 bases and J lost 2; bases outside the gene matches: 12. The genes are TRBV28 and TRBJ1-5, with TRBD1 matching over 9 bases. This receptor was obtained from a female donor in good health, enrolled as a control in a pregnancy study. Sequencing used CD8+ T cells from peripheral blood mononuclear cells, obtained after pregnancy. CDR3 sequence reads: CASTIERRQGGNQPQHF. The CDR3 DNA sequence: TGTGCCAGCACCATAGAAAGGAGACAGGGGGGCAATCAGCCCCAGCATTTT.